Presented here are 8 T cell receptor beta chains from one specimen sequenced in a study of cytomegalovirus exposure and HLA in healthy donors. Amplification used 60 Vbeta primers and 13 Jbeta primers. The assay was immunoSEQ multiplex PCR, and TCRdb's table has in-frame clones only and misses some. Of 98,000 or so clones in the sample, over 65% were seen once. The sample consisted of PBMCs. The receptors stem from a woman aged 40 to 50 in good health and CMV-seronegative.

The gene calls are TRBV6-5 and TRBJ1-1; D remains unclear. Trimming took off 5 bases at V and 2 bases at J, with 9 bases between the two ends. The CDR3 loop spans 13 amino acids. In germline, CDR1 is MNHEY, CDR2 SVGAGI. CDR3 nucleotides: TGTGCCAGCAGTCGTACAAGAAACACTGAAGCTTTCTTT. Its translation is CASSRTRNTEAFF.

The chain carries TRBV7-8 and TRBJ2-3; 11 bases agree with TRBD2. The CDR3 covers 18 residues. J was trimmed by 4 bases and V by 10 bases; bases with no gene match: 19. Germline CDR1 reads SGHVS; CDR2 reads FQNEAQ. The DNA of the CDR3 is TGTGCCATCCAAGCCACAGGGACTAGCGGAAGGGGGTCAGATACGCAGTATTTT. Translated, it gives CAIQATGTSGRGSDTQYF.

This clone has just a few counts. The rearrangement joins TRBV21-1 to TRBJ2-5; the table calls TRBD2, which could not be checked here. TRBV21-1 is a pseudogene segment. This CDR3 spans 15 amino acids. This CDR3 reads CASSKIRATQETQYF. CDR3 DNA sequence: TGTGCCAGCAGCAAGATAAGAGCCACCCAAGAGACCCAGTACTTC.

This clone has just a few counts. The rearrangement links TRBV5-1 to TRBJ2-5, with D possibly matching TRBD2 (5 bases). V shed 4 bases and J shed 4 bases, with 20 bases lying between them. Per the germline V gene, CDR1 is SGHRS and CDR2 is YFSETQ. This CDR3 spans 16 amino acids. In DNA, the CDR3 is TGCGCCAGCAGCCCCCAACCGTCGAGGGCATCAGAGACCCAGTACTTC. Residues: CASSPQPSRASETQYF.

The chain is built from TRBV10-3 and TRBJ2-2; 8 bases are a match to TRBD1. The germline V gene encodes CDR1 ENHRY and CDR2 SYGVKD. The V gene end was trimmed by 6 bases and the J gene end by 6 bases; junction bases not matched to a gene: 12. There are 16 residues in the CDR3. CDR3 in DNA: TGTGCCATCAGACCCGACAGGGGTGGTTCTGCCGGGGAGCTGTTTTTT. Translation gives CAIRPDRGGSAGELFF.

V is TRBV7-3 and J is TRBJ2-1; 9 positions agree with TRBD2. Trimming cost V 2 bases and J 0 bases; bases outside gene matches: 5. Per the germline V gene, CDR1 is SGHTA and CDR2 is FQGTGA. This CDR3 is built from 17 residues. The DNA for the CDR3 is TGTGCCAGCAGCTTATTAGCGGGAGAGAGCTCCTACAATGAGCAGTTCTTC. Protein product: CASSLLAGESSYNEQFF.

The rearrangement uses TRBV7-2 and TRBJ1-2; D remains ambiguous. V lost 1 base to trimming and J lost 7 bases, with 13 bases between them. The germline gives CDR1 SGHTA, CDR2 FQGNSA. This CDR3 contains 14 residues. This CDR3 reads CASSLDYSGGGYTF. CDR3 DNA sequence: TGTGCCAGCAGCTTAGACTACTCCGGCGGTGGCTACACCTTC.

This chain links TRBV27 with TRBJ2-3; 7 bases fit TRBD2. CDR3 length: 19 residues. In germline, CDR1 is MNHEY, CDR2 SMNVEV (reference sequence). V was clipped by 2 bases and J by 3 bases; unmatched bases: 17. CDR3: CASSLLSEWGGRGTDTQYF. The CDR3 DNA reads TGTGCCAGCAGTTTACTCTCTGAATGGGGCGGGAGAGGAACAGATACGCAGTATTTT.